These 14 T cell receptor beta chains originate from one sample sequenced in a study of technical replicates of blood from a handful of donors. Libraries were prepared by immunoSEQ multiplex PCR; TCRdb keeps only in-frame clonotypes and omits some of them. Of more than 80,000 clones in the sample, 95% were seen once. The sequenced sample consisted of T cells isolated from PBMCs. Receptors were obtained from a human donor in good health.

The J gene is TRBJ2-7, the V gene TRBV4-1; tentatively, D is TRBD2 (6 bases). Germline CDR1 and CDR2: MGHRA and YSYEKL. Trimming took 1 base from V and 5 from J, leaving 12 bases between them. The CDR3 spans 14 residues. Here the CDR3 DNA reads TGCGCCAGCAGCCAAGGACTAGACGCGAACGAGCAGTACTTC. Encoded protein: CASSQGLDANEQYF.

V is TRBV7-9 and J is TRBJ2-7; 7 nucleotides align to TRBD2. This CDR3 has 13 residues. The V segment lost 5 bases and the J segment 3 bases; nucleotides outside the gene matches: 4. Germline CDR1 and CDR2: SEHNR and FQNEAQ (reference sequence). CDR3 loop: CASSLGDYYEQYF. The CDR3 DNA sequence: TGTGCCAGCAGCCTCGGGGACTACTACGAGCAGTACTTC.

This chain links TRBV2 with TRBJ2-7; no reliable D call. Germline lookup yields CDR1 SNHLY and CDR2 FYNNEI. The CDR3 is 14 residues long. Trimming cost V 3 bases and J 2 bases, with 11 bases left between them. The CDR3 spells CASSEGRPPYEQYF. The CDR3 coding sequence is TGTGCCAGCAGTGAGGGCAGACCGCCCTACGAGCAGTACTTC.

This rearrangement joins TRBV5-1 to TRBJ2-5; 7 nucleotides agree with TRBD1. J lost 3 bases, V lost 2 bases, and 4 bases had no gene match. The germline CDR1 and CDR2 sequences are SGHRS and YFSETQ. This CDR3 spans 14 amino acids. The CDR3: CASSLQGMEETQYF. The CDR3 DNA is TGCGCCAGCAGCTTACAGGGGATGGAAGAGACCCAGTACTTC.

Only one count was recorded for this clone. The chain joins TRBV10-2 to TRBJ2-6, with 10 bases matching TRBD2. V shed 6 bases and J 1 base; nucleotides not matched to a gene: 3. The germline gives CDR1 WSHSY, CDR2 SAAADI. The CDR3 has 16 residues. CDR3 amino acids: CASSELAGSGANVLTF. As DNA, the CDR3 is TGCGCCAGCAGCGAACTAGCGGGATCTGGGGCCAACGTCCTGACTTTC.

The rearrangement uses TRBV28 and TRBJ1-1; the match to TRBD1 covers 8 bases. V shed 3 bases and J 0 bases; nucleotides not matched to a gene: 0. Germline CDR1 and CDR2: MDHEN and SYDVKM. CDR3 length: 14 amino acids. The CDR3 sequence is CASSLTGVNTEAFF. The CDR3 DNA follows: TGTGCCAGCAGTTTGACAGGGGTGAACACTGAAGCTTTCTTT.

Here the CDR3 DNA reads TGTGCCAGTAGTCCGCTAACAGACAGGGGAAGAGAAAAACTGTTTTTT. The encoded protein is CASSPLTDRGREKLFF. The chain combines TRBV19 with TRBJ1-4; 8 nucleotides agree with TRBD1. V lost 5 bases to trimming and J lost 8 bases; unmatched junction nucleotides: 13. CDR3 size: 16 residues. Germline V gene sequence: CDR1 LNHDA, CDR2 SQIVND (reference sequence).

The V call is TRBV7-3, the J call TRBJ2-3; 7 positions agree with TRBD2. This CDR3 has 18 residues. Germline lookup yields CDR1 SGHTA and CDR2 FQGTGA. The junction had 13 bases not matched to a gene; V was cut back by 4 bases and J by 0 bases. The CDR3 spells CASSSSGTGKSSTDTQYF. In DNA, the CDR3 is TGTGCCAGCAGCTCTAGCGGAACCGGAAAATCTAGCACAGATACGCAGTATTTT.

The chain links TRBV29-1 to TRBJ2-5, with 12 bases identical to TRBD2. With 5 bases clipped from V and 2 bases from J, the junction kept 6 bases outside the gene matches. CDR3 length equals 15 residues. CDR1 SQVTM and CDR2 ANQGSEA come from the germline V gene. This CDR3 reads CSVFSLAGGQETQYF. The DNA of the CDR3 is TGCAGCGTTTTTAGCCTAGCGGGAGGGCAAGAGACCCAGTACTTC.

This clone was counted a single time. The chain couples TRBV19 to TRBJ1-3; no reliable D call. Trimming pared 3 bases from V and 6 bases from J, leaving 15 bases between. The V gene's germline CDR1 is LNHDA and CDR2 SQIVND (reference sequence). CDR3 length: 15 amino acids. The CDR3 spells CASSINTVSQNTIYF. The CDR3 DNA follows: TGTGCCAGTAGTATTAATACAGTTTCCCAAAACACCATATATTTT.

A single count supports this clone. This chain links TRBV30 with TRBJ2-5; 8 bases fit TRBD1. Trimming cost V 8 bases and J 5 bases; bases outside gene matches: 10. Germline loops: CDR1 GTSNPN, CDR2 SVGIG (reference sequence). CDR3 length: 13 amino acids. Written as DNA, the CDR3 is TGTGCCGTACGACAGGGGTCGGGGGAGACCCAGTACTTC. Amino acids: CAVRQGSGETQYF.

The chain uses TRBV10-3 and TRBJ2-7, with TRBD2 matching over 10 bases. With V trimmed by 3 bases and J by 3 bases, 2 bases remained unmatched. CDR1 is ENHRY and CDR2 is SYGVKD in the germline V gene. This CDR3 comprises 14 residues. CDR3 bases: TGTGCCATCAGTGAATCTAGCGGGAGCTACGAGCAGTACTTC. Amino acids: CAISESSGSYEQYF.

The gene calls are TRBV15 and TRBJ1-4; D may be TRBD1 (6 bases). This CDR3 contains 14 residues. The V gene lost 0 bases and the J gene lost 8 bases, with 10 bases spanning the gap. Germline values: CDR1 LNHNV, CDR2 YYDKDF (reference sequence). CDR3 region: CATSRDTTGEKLFF. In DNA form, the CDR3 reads TGTGCCACCAGCAGAGATACGACAGGAGAAAAACTGTTTTTT.

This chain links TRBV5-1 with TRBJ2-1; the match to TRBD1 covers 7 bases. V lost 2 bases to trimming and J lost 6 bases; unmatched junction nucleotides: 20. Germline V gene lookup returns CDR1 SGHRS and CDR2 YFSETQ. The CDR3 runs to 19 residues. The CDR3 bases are TGCGCCAGCAGCTTCACCGGACAGGACGTTATGACCGCTCTCAATGAGCAGTTCTTC. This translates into CASSFTGQDVMTALNEQFF.